One and the same sample provided the 27 T cell receptor beta chains below, sequenced in a study of shared T cell receptors in the human thymus. Profiled with immunoSEQ multiplex PCR; TCRdb holds only in-frame clones, not every one. The sample has almost 550,000 clones; 78% are singletons. These data are also associated with another study on human thymus T cells.

Sample: thymocytes. These receptors all stem from a boy less than two years old with a congenital heart defect.

The rearrangement joins TRBV2 to TRBJ2-1; 12 bases agree with TRBD2. From germline, CDR1 is SNHLY and CDR2 FYNNEI. This CDR3 region has 15 residues. V shed 4 bases and J 7 bases; nucleotides not matched to a gene: 5. DNA of the CDR3: TGTGCCAGCAGTGGTCTAGCGGGAGGGCCGAATGAGCAGTTCTTC. This translates into CASSGLAGGPNEQFF.

In this sample, this clone turned up once. This rearrangement joins TRBV5-6 to TRBJ1-1, with 9 bases identical to TRBD1. J gave up 7 bases and V 0 bases, and 4 bases lay outside the gene matches. Looked up from germline, CDR1 is SGHDT and CDR2 is YYEEEE. The CDR3 runs to 14 residues. Here the CDR3 reads CASSLEGTGCEAFF. CDR3 DNA sequence: TGTGCCAGCAGCTTGGAGGGGACAGGGTGTGAAGCTTTCTTT.

The chain is built from TRBV7-9 and TRBJ2-7; TRBD1 might be the D (6 bases). CDR3 size: 13 residues. Trimming removed 1 base from V and 7 bases from J, with 11 bases in between. Per germline, CDR1 SEHNR and CDR2 FQNEAQ (reference sequence). Here the CDR3 DNA reads TGTGCCAGCAGCTTAGGGACAGCCGGGGAGCAGTACTTC. It encodes CASSLGTAGEQYF.

Only a few counts were recorded for this clone. This rearrangement joins TRBV28 to TRBJ2-3; 7 positions agree with TRBD2. The junction had 13 bases not matched to a gene; V was cut back by 4 bases and J by 6 bases. This CDR3 has 16 amino acids. The germline gives CDR1 MDHEN, CDR2 SYDVKM. CDR3 sequence: CASSSRPSGPGDTQYF. In DNA, the CDR3 is TGTGCCAGCAGTTCCCGCCCTAGCGGACCCGGGGATACGCAGTATTTT.

The V call is TRBV7-6, the J call TRBJ2-5; 9 positions agree with TRBD2. Germline values: CDR1 SGHVS, CDR2 FNYEAQ. Trimming took 3 bases from V and 5 from J; bases not matched to a gene: 10. CDR3 length: 16 amino acids. The CDR3 bases are TGTGCCAGCAGCTTTACTCGCGGGAGGGCCTCGGAGACCCAGTACTTC. Translating it yields CASSFTRGRASETQYF.

The V call is TRBV7-8, the J call TRBJ2-3; TRBD2 agrees at 10 bases. J was trimmed by 3 bases and V by 1 base; bases with no gene match: 7. The CDR3 contains 17 residues. Germline CDR1 SGHVS, CDR2 FQNEAQ. CDR3 DNA sequence: TGTGCCAGCAGCTTAGTACTAGCGGGACGGGGGACAGATACGCAGTATTTT. This gives the protein CASSLVLAGRGTDTQYF.

The chain carries TRBV15 and TRBJ1-2; D gene ambiguous. The CDR3 has 12 residues. The V and J ends lost 3 bases and 8 bases respectively, with 10 bases between them. CDR1 and CDR2 (germline): LNHNV, YYDKDF (reference sequence). In DNA, the CDR3 is TGTGCCACCAGCAGGGTCCCGCGGGGCTACACCTTC. It codes for CATSRVPRGYTF.

The V and J genes are TRBV4-2 and TRBJ2-7; no clear D. Trimming removed 1 base from V and 0 bases from J, with 16 bases in between. The CDR3 covers 17 residues. Germline CDR1 and CDR2: LGHNA and YNFKEQ. In DNA, the CDR3 is TGTGCCAGCAGCCAAGGGAACACCGACACGGCCTCCTACGAGCAGTACTTC. Translated: CASSQGNTDTASYEQYF.

V gene TRBV5-1 combines with J gene TRBJ2-5, with TRBD1 matching 7 bases. J was trimmed by 5 bases and V by 4 bases; bases with no gene match: 17. CDR1 is SGHRS and CDR2 is YFSETQ in the germline V gene. There are 17 residues in the CDR3. The CDR3 DNA sequence: TGCGCCAGCAGCCCCGACAGGGACATGCCCCATAGGGAGACCCAGTACTTC. This gives the protein CASSPDRDMPHRETQYF.

The sample holds one count of this clone. The CDR3 DNA is TGCAGCGCCGAGGACAGAGGCACCGGGGAGCTGTTTTTT. This sequence encodes CSAEDRGTGELFF. The chain recombines TRBV29-1 with TRBJ2-2; a weak D match, TRBD1 (6 bases). The V gene's germline CDR1 is SQVTM and CDR2 ANQGSEA. This CDR3 comprises 13 residues. V lost 7 bases to trimming and J lost 4 bases, with 13 bases between them.

The chain links TRBV4-1 to TRBJ1-1, with TRBD1 matching 12 bases. Trimming at V came to 0 bases and at J to 4 bases, leaving 6 bases not matched to a gene. This CDR3 spans 17 amino acids. Germline CDR1 is MGHRA and CDR2 is YSYEKL. In nucleotides, the CDR3 is TGCGCCAGCAGCCAAGATGTCGGGGACAGGGGGCGCACTGAAGCTTTCTTT. Translation gives CASSQDVGDRGRTEAFF.

This clone came up once. The CDR3 DNA reads TGTGCCAGCAGTTTCCCATGGAGGGGACAGTATGAAAAACTGTTTTTT. This sequence encodes CASSFPWRGQYEKLFF. The rearrangement joins TRBV28 to TRBJ1-4, with TRBD1 matching 7 bases. Germline V gives CDR1 MDHEN, CDR2 SYDVKM. V shed 3 bases and J 6 bases; nucleotides not matched to a gene: 10. The length of the CDR3 is 16 residues.

The chain employs TRBV4-3 and TRBJ2-1, with TRBD1 matching 8 bases. CDR3 length: 16 amino acids. J gave up 3 bases and V 6 bases, and 10 bases lay outside the gene matches. CDR1 and CDR2 (germline): LGHNA, YSLEER. CDR3 in amino acids: CASRPVWTGLYNEQFF. The CDR3 DNA reads as TGCGCCAGCAGGCCCGTCTGGACAGGGCTCTACAATGAGCAGTTCTTC.

The chain uses TRBV2 and TRBJ2-7, with 9 bases fitting TRBD2. Germline V gene data show CDR1 as SNHLY and CDR2 as FYNNEI. This CDR3 is 15 amino acids long. The trim removed 5 bases at V and 0 bases at J, leaving 5 bases unmatched. The CDR3 sequence: CASSSSGVPSYEQYF. DNA for the CDR3: TGTGCCAGCAGTTCTAGCGGGGTTCCCTCCTACGAGCAGTACTTC. Looking up the rest from reference TRBV2 and TRBJ2-7 gives the full variable domain: EPEVTQTPSHQVTQMGQEVILRCVPISNHLYFYWYRQILGQKVEFLVSFYNNEISEKSEIFDDQFSVERPDGSNFTLKIRSTKLEDSAMYFCASSSSGVPSYEQYFGPGTRLTVT.

V and J are TRBV15 and TRBJ2-6, with 7 bases identical to TRBD2. CDR1 is LNHNV, CDR2 YYDKDF, per germline (reference sequence). V trimming: 6 bases; J trimming: 3 bases; junction bases outside the gene matches: 11. The CDR3 extends over 17 amino acids. CDR3 DNA: TGTGCCACCAGTCGGGTTGGCGGGAGAGTTGGGGCCAACGTCCTGACTTTC. Protein sequence: CATSRVGGRVGANVLTF.

The chain uses TRBV5-6 and TRBJ2-1; 12 nucleotides agree with TRBD2. In germline, CDR1 is SGHDT, CDR2 YYEEEE. The V gene end was trimmed by 0 bases and the J gene end by 7 bases; junction bases not matched to a gene: 11. The CDR3 consists of 18 residues. CDR3 DNA sequence: TGTGCCAGCAGCTTGGTGGGACTAGCGGGCGGGAGACGGAATGAGCAGTTCTTC. Encoded protein: CASSLVGLAGGRRNEQFF.

The V and J genes are TRBV11-2 and TRBJ2-7; TRBD2 matches at 10 bases. V trimming: 5 bases; J trimming: 4 bases; junction bases outside the gene matches: 17. In germline, CDR1 is SGHAT, CDR2 FQNNGV. CDR3 length: 18 amino acids. The CDR3 bases are TGTGCCAGCAGCCCCGAACTAGCGGGAACTTCCCTAGGGTACGAGCAGTACTTC. Translation: CASSPELAGTSLGYEQYF.

The gene calls are TRBV5-1 and TRBJ1-1; D perhaps matches TRBD1 (5 bases). The CDR3 loop spans 16 amino acids. Deletions cut 4 bases from V and 4 bases from J, with 20 bases between. Germline V gene data show CDR1 as SGHRS and CDR2 as YFSETQ. CDR3 sequence reads: CASSPGGGEWGTEAFF. The CDR3 DNA is TGCGCCAGCAGCCCGGGGGGAGGGGAATGGGGCACTGAAGCTTTCTTT. The whole variable domain, filled in from reference TRBV5-1 and TRBJ1-1, reads KAGVTQTPRYLIKTRGQQVTLSCSPISGHRSVSWYQQTPGQGLQFLFEYFSETQRNKGNFPGRFSGRQFSNSRSEMNVSTLELGDSALYLCASSPGGGEWGTEAFFGQGTRLTVV.

This rearrangement joins TRBV5-1 to TRBJ2-3; 7 bases align to TRBD1. With 0 bases clipped from V and 3 bases from J, the junction kept 7 bases outside the gene matches. The CDR3 sequence is 16 residues long. Germline CDR1 is SGHRS and CDR2 is YFSETQ. CDR3 nucleotide sequence: TGCGCCAGCAGCTTGGTGGGTCCCAGGGGGACAGATACGCAGTATTTT. Translating it yields CASSLVGPRGTDTQYF. Full variable domain (outside the CDR3, taken from reference TRBV5-1 and TRBJ2-3): KAGVTQTPRYLIKTRGQQVTLSCSPISGHRSVSWYQQTPGQGLQFLFEYFSETQRNKGNFPGRFSGRQFSNSRSEMNVSTLELGDSALYLCASSLVGPRGTDTQYFGPGTRLTVL.

The chain has TRBV18 and TRBJ2-5, with D perhaps TRBD1 (5 bases). V was trimmed by 3 bases and J by 4 bases, leaving 12 bases between them. Germline CDR1 and CDR2: KGHSH and LQKENI. The CDR3 has 14 amino acids. CDR3 loop: CASSPTVLRETQYF. CDR3 sequence (DNA): TGTGCCAGCTCACCGACAGTGTTAAGAGAGACCCAGTACTTC.

The chain is built from TRBV4-3 and TRBJ2-7; 7 bases align to TRBD2. The CDR3 loop spans 16 amino acids. From germline, CDR1 is LGHNA and CDR2 YSLEER. Trimming at V came to 1 base and at J to 7 bases, leaving 13 bases not matched to a gene. CDR3: CASSQGWRDYTYEQYF. The CDR3 DNA reads as TGCGCCAGCAGCCAAGGATGGCGGGACTATACTTATGAGCAGTACTTC.

There are a few counts of this clone. The rearrangement links TRBV4-2 to TRBJ2-5; 8 bases align to TRBD1. The CDR3 covers 14 residues. The V gene's germline CDR1 is LGHNA and CDR2 YNFKEQ. The J segment lost 5 bases and the V segment lost 4 bases, leaving 6 bases of the junction unmatched. This CDR3 reads CASSRGQGGETQYF. The CDR3 DNA reads TGTGCCAGCAGCCGAGGACAGGGAGGCGAGACCCAGTACTTC.

The chain uses TRBV7-8 and TRBJ1-2; D ambiguous. Trimming pared 5 bases from V and 6 bases from J, leaving 22 bases between. CDR3 size: 16 residues. Germline values: CDR1 SGHVS, CDR2 FQNEAQ. CDR3 sequence reads: CASSPEHPRRNDGYTF. For the CDR3, the DNA is TGTGCCAGCAGCCCAGAACACCCCCGGAGAAATGATGGCTACACCTTC.

V is TRBV2 and J is TRBJ1-1, with D possibly matching TRBD1 (5 bases). From germline, CDR1 is SNHLY and CDR2 FYNNEI. The V end was cut by 5 bases, the J end by 8 bases, with 12 bases between. This CDR3 comprises 12 residues. CDR3 DNA: TGTGCCAGCAGTAAGGGGCGGCCCGAAGCTTTCTTT. Protein: CASSKGRPEAFF.

The chain has TRBV4-1 and TRBJ2-1; 9 bases map to TRBD2. Germline loops: CDR1 MGHRA, CDR2 YSYEKL. The CDR3 length is 17 residues. The ends lost 0 bases at V and 0 bases at J; junction bases unmatched: 3. The CDR3 DNA follows: TGCGCCAGCAGCCAAGATCTAGCGGGGTACTCCTACAATGAGCAGTTCTTC. It specifies CASSQDLAGYSYNEQFF.

This rearrangement joins TRBV4-3 to TRBJ2-7; tentatively, D is TRBD1 (7 bases). The V end was cut by 4 bases, the J end by 2 bases, with 12 bases between. The CDR3 spans 14 residues. The germline gives CDR1 LGHNA, CDR2 YSLEER. The DNA of the CDR3 is TGCGCCAGCAGCCGACAGGGAGGCCCCTACGAGCAGTACTTC. This encodes CASSRQGGPYEQYF.

Points on this clone: The same CDR3 also results from other DNA sequences found in this sample. The chain has TRBV28 and TRBJ1-5; tentatively, D is TRBD1 (5 bases). This CDR3 spans 15 amino acids. V was cut by 5 bases and J by 4 bases, with 15 bases left in between. Germline V gene data show CDR1 as MDHEN and CDR2 as SYDVKM. CDR3 bases: TGTGCCAGCAGTGATGGACAAGGGCCTAATCAGCCCCAGCATTTT. As protein: CASSDGQGPNQPQHF.